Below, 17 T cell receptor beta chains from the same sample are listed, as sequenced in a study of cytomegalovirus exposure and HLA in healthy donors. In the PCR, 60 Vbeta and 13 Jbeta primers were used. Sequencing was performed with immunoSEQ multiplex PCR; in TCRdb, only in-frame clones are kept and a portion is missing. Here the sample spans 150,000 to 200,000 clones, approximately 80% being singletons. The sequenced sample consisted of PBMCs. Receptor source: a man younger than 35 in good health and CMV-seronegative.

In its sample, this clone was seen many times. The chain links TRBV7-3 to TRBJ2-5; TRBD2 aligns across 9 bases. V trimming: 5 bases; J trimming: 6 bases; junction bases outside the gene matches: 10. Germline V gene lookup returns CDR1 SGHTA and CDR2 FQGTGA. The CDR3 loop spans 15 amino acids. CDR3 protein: CASSPASGEEKTQYF. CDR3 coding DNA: TGTGCCAGCAGCCCTGCTAGCGGGGAAGAGAAGACCCAGTACTTC.

CDR3 sequence (DNA): TGTGCCAGCAGTGCCCTAGTAAGTCAGGGAAATCAGCCCCAGCATTTT. This codes for CASSALVSQGNQPQHF. The chain has TRBV6-1 and TRBJ1-5, with D possibly matching TRBD1 (5 bases). V was pared by 4 bases and J by 4 bases, with 17 bases between. This CDR3 has 16 amino acids. Per germline, CDR1 MNHNS and CDR2 SASEGT.

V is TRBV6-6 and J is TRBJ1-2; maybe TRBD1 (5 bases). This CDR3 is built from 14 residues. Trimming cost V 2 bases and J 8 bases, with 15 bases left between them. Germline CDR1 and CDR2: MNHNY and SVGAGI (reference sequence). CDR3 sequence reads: CASSYLPGSGGYTF. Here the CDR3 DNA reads TGTGCCAGCAGTTACCTTCCAGGGTCTGGCGGCTACACCTTC.

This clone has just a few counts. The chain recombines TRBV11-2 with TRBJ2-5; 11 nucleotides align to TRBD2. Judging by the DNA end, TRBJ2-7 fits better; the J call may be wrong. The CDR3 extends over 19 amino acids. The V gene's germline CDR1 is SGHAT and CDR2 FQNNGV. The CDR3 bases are TGTGCCAGCAGCTTACAGATACGCACTAGCGGGGGCTCTTCCTACGAGCAGTACTTC. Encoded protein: CASSLQIRTSGGSSYEQYF.

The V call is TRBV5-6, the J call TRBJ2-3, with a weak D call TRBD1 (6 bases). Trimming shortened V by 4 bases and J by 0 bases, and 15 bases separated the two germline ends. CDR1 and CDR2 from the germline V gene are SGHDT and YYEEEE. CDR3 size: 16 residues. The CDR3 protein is CASSKIPRGSTDTQYF. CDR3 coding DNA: TGTGCCAGCAGCAAGATACCAAGGGGGAGCACAGATACGCAGTATTTT.

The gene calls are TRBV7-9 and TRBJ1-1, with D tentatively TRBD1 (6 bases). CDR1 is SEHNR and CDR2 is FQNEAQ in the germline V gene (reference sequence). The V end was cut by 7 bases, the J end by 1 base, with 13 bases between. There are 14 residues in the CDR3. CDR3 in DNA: TGTGCCAGCATCCAGGGGACACAGAACACTGAAGCTTTCTTT. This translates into CASIQGTQNTEAFF.

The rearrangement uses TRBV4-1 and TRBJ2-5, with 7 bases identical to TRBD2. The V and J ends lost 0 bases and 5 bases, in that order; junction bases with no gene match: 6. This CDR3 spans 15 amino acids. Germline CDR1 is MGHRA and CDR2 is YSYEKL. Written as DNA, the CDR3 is TGCGCCAGCAGCCAAGATCAAGGGGAGGGCGAGACCCAGTACTTC. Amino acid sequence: CASSQDQGEGETQYF.

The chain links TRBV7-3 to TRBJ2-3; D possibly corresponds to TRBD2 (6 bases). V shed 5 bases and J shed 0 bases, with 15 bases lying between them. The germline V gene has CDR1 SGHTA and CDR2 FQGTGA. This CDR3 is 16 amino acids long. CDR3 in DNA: TGTGCCAGCAGCCCGCTGGGGGGAGAGAGCACAGATACGCAGTATTTT. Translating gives CASSPLGGESTDTQYF.

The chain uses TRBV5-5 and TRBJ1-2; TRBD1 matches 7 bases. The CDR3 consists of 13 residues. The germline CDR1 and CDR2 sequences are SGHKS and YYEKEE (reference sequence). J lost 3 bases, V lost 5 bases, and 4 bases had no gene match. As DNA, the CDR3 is TGTGCCAGCAGTTCACAGGGGTACTATGGCTACACCTTC. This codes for CASSSQGYYGYTF. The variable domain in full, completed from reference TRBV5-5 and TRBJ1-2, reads DAGVTQSPTHLIKTRGQQVTLRCSPISGHKSVSWYQQVLGQGPQFIFQYYEKEERGRGNFPDRFSARQFPNYSSELNVNALLLGDSALYLCASSSQGYYGYTFGSGTRLTVV.

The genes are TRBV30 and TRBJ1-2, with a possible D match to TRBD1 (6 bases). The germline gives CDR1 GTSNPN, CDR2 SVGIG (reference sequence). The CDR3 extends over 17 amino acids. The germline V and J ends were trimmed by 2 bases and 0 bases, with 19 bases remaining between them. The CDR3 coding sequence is TGTGCCTGGAGTCCAACCGCACAGGGAAGAGCTAACTATGGCTACACCTTC. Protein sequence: CAWSPTAQGRANYGYTF.

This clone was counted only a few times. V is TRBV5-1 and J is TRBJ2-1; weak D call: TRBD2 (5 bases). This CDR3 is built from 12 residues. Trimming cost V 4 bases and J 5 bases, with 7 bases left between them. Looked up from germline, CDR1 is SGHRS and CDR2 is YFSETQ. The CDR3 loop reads CASSRDNNEQFF. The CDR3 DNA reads TGCGCCAGCAGCCGGGATAACAATGAGCAGTTCTTC. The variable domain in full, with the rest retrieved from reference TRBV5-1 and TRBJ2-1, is KAGVTQTPRYLIKTRGQQVTLSCSPISGHRSVSWYQQTPGQGLQFLFEYFSETQRNKGNFPGRFSGRQFSNSRSEMNVSTLELGDSALYLCASSRDNNEQFFGPGTRLTVL.

CDR3 sequence: CASGGDRGQRTEAFF. CDR3 DNA sequence: TGTGCCAGCGGGGGTGACAGGGGGCAACGCACTGAAGCTTTCTTT. This sequence joins TRBV6-6 and TRBJ1-1, with 10 bases lining up with TRBD1. Germline values: CDR1 MNHNY, CDR2 SVGAGI (reference sequence). The CDR3 has 15 amino acids. The J segment lost 4 bases and the V segment lost 8 bases, leaving 10 bases of the junction unmatched.

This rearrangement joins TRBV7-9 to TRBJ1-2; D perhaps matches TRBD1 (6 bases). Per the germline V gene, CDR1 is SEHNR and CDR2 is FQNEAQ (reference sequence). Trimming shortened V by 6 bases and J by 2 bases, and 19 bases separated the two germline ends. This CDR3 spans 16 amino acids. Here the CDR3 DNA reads TGTGCCAGCAGGGGGCGCCGAGACAGGCCCAACTATGGCTACACCTTC. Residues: CASRGRRDRPNYGYTF.

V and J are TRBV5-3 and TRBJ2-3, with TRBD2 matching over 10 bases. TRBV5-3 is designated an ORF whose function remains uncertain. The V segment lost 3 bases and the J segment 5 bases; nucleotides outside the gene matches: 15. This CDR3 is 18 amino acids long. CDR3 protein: CARSSGGSGGPTEDTQYF. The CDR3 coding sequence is TGTGCCAGAAGCTCCGGGGGTAGCGGGGGGCCCACGGAAGATACGCAGTATTTT.

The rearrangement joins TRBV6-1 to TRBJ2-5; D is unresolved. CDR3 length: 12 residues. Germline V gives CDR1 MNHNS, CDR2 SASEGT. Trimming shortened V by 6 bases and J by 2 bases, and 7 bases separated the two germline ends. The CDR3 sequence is CASRVRQETQYF. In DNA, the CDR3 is TGTGCCAGCAGGGTGAGACAAGAGACCCAGTACTTC.

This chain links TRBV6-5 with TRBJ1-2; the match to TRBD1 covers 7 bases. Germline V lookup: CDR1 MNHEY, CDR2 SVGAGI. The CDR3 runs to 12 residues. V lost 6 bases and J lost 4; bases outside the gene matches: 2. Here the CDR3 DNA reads TGTGCCAGCAGCAGACAGGGCTATGGCTACACCTTC. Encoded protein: CASSRQGYGYTF.

CDR3: CASSVSGTGPYEQYF. CDR3 nucleotide sequence: TGTGCCAGTAGCGTTAGCGGGACAGGGCCCTACGAGCAGTACTTC. The chain couples TRBV19 to TRBJ2-7, with a tentative D call TRBD1 (9 bases). V shed 6 bases and J shed 2 bases, with 17 bases lying between them. From germline, CDR1 is LNHDA and CDR2 SQIVND (reference sequence). The CDR3 has 15 amino acids.